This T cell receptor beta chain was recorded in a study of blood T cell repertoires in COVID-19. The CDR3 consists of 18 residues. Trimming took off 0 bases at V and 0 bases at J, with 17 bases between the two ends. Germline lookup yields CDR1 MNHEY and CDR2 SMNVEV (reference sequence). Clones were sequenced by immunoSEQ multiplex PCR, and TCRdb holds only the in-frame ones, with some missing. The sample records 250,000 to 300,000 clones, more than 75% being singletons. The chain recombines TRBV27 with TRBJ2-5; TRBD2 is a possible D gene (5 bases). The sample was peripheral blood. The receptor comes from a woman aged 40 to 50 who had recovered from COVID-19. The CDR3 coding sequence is TGTGCCAGCAGTTTATCGACACCTAGCCTGGGAGACCAAGAGACCCAGTACTTC. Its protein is CASSLSTPSLGDQETQYF.